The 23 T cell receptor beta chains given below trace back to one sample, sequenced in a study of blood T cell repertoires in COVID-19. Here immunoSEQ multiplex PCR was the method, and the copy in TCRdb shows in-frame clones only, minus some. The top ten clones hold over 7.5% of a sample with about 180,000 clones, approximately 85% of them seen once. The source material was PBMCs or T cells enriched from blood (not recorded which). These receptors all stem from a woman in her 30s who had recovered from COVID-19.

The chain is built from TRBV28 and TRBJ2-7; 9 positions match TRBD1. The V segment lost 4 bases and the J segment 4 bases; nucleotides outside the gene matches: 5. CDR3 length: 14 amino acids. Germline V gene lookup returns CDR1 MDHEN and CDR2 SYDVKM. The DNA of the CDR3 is TGTGCCAGCAGTTCCGGGACAGGGAGGTACGAGCAGTACTTC. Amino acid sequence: CASSSGTGRYEQYF.

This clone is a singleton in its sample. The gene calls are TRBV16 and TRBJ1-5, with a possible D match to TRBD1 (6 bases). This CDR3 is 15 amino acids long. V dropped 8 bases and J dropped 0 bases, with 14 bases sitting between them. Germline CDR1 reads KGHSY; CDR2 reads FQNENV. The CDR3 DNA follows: TGTGCCAGCCTGCTCGGACAGTATAGCAATCAGCCCCAGCATTTT. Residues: CASLLGQYSNQPQHF.

CDR3 amino acids: CASIGRQAHEQYF. The DNA of the CDR3 is TGTGCCAGCATAGGTCGACAGGCCCACGAGCAGTACTTC. V gene TRBV25-1 combines with J gene TRBJ2-7; weak D call: TRBD1 (6 bases). Trimming stripped 7 bases from V and 5 bases from J, with 15 bases between. Germline assignment: CDR1 MGHDK and CDR2 SYGVNS. The CDR3 is made up of 13 amino acids.

The CDR3 loop is CASSGTSDSGELFF. CDR3 DNA: TGTGCCAGCAGCGGGACTAGCGACAGCGGGGAGCTGTTTTTT. This chain links TRBV9 with TRBJ2-2; 9 nucleotides align to TRBD2. Trimming took 3 bases from V and 7 from J; bases not matched to a gene: 4. From germline, CDR1 is SGDLS and CDR2 YYNGEE. The CDR3 spans 14 residues.

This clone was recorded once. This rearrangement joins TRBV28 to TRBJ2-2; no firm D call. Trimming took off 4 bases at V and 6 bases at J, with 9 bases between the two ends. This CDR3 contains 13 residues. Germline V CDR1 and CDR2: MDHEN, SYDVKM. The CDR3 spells CASSYGYSGELFF. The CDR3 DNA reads TGTGCCAGCAGTTACGGGTATTCCGGGGAGCTGTTTTTT.

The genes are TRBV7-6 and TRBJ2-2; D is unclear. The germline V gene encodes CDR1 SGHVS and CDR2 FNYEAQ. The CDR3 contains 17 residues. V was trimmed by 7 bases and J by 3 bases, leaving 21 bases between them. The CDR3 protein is CASTPGDEFTDTGELFF. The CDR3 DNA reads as TGTGCCAGCACCCCAGGCGACGAGTTTACGGACACCGGGGAGCTGTTTTTT.

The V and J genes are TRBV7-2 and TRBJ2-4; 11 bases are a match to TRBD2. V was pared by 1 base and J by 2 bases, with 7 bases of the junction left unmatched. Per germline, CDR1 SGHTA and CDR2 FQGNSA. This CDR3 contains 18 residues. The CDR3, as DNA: TGTGCCAGCAGCTTAGACCCCGCTAGCGGGGGGTCCAAAAACATTCAGTACTTC. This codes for CASSLDPASGGSKNIQYF.

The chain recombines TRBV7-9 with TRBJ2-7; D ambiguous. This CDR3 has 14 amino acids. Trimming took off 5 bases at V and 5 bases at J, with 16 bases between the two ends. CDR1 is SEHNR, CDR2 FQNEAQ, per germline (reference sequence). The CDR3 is CASSHDTQVNEQYF. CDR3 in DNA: TGTGCCAGCAGCCACGACACTCAAGTCAACGAGCAGTACTTC.

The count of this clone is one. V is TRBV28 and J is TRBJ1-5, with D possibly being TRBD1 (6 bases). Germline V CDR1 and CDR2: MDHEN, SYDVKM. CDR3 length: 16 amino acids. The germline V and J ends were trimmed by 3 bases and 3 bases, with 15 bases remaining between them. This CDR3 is CASSFHARGYNQPQHF. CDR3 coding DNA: TGTGCCAGCAGTTTTCACGCCAGGGGATACAATCAGCCCCAGCATTTT.

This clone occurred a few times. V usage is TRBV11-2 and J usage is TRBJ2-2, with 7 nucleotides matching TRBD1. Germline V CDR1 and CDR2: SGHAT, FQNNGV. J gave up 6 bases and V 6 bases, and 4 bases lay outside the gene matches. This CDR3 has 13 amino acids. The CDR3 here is CASSPTGAGELFF. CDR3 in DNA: TGTGCCAGCAGTCCTACAGGGGCCGGGGAGCTGTTTTTT.

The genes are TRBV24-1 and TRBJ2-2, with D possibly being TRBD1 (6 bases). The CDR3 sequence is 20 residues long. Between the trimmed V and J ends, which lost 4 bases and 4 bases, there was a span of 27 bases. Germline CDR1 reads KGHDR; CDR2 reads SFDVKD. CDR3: CATSDPGLRGGLGSTGELFF. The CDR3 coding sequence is TGTGCCACCAGTGACCCCGGCCTCAGAGGGGGATTGGGGAGCACCGGGGAGCTGTTTTTT.

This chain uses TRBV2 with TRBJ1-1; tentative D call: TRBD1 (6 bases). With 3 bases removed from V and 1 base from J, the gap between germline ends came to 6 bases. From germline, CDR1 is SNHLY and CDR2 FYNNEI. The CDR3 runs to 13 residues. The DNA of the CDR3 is TGTGCCAGCAGTGACAGGGGGAACACTGAAGCTTTCTTT. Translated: CASSDRGNTEAFF.

CDR3: CASRPQPGLAGEFYNEQFF. CDR3 DNA: TGTGCCAGCAGGCCCCAACCGGGACTAGCGGGAGAGTTCTACAATGAGCAGTTCTTC. This rearrangement joins TRBV27 to TRBJ2-1; 14 bases match TRBD2. The CDR3 covers 19 residues. The germline gives CDR1 MNHEY, CDR2 SMNVEV (reference sequence). J lost 3 bases, V lost 6 bases, and 13 bases had no gene match.

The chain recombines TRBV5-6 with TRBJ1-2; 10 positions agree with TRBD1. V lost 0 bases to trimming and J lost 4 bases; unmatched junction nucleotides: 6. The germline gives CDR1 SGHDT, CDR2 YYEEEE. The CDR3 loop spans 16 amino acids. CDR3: CASSLGGQGVVYGYTF. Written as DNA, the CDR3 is TGTGCCAGCAGCTTGGGCGGACAGGGGGTGGTCTATGGCTACACCTTC.

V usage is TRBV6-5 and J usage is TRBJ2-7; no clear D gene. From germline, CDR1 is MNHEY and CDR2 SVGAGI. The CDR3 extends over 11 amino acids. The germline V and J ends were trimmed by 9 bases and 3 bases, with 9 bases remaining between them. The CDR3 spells CARLQYYEQYF. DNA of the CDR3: TGTGCCAGGCTACAGTACTACGAGCAGTACTTC.

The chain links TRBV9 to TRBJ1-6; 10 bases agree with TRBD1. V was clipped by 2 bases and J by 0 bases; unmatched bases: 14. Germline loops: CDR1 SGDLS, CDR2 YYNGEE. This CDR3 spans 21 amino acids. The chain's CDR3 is CASSVSGAGQGSSSYNSPLHF. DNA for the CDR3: TGTGCCAGCAGCGTCTCGGGCGCGGGACAGGGGTCCAGCTCCTATAATTCACCCCTCCACTTT.

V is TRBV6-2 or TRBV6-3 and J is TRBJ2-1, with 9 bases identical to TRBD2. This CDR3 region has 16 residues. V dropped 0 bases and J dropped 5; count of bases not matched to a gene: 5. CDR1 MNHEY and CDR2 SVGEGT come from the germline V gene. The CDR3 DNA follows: TGTGCCAGCAGTTACTCCGGCGGGAGGGTTAACAATGAGCAGTTCTTC. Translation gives CASSYSGGRVNNEQFF.

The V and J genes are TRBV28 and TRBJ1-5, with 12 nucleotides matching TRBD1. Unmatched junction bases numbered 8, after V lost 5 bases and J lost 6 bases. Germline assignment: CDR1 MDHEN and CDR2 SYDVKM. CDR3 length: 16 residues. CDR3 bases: TGTGCCAGCAGTCGATCCGGGACAGGGGGCTTTCAGCCCCAGCATTTT. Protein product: CASSRSGTGGFQPQHF.

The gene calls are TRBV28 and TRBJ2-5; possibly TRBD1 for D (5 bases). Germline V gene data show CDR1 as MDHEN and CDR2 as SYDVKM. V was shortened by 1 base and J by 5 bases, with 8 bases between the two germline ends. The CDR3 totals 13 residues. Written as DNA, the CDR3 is TGTGCCAGCAGTTTATCAGGGTCGGAGACCCAGTACTTC. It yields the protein CASSLSGSETQYF. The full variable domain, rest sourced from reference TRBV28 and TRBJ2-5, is DVKVTQSSRYLVKRTGEKVFLECVQDMDHENMFWYRQDPGLGLRLIYFSYDVKMKEKGDIPEGYSVSREKKERFSLILESASTNQTSMYLCASSLSGSETQYFGPGTRLLVL.

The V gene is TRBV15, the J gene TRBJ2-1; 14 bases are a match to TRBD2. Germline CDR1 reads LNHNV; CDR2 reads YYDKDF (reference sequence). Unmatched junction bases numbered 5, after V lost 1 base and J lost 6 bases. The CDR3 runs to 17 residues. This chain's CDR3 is CATSRGRGLAGANEQFF. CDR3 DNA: TGTGCCACCAGCAGAGGCCGGGGACTAGCGGGAGCCAATGAGCAGTTCTTC.

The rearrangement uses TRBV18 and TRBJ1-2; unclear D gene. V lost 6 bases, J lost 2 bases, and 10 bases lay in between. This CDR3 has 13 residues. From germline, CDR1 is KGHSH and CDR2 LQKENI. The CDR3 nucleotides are TGTGCCAGCTCCCTGACACCAAACTATGGCTACACCTTC. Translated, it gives CASSLTPNYGYTF.

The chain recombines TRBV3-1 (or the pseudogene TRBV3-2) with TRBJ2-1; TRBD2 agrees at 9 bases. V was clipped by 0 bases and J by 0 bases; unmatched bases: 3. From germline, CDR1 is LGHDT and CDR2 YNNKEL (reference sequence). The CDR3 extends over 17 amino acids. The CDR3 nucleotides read TGTGCCAGCAGCCAAGAAAGCGGGAGGCTCTCCTACAATGAGCAGTTCTTC. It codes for CASSQESGRLSYNEQFF.

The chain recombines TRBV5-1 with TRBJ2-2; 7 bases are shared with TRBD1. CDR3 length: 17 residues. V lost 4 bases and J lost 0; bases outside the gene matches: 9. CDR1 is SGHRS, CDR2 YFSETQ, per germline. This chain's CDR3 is CASSTSPGQTNTGELFF. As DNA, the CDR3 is TGCGCCAGCAGCACATCGCCGGGACAGACGAACACCGGGGAGCTGTTTTTT.